One and the same sample provided the 8 T cell receptor beta chains below, sequenced in a study of a mutant IDH1 vaccine in newly diagnosed glioma. Sequencing was performed with immunoSEQ multiplex PCR; in TCRdb, only in-frame clones are kept and a portion is missing. Among 33,000 or so clones listed, 79% were seen once. These receptors are not linked to any known antigen. The time point is: week 35, safety follow-up. Each dose of the vaccine consisted of 300 ug of mutant IDH1 20-mer peptide, with topical imiquimod. Sequenced here: PBMCs, sampled from a glioma patient whose treatment included an IDH1 peptide vaccine. The source of these receptors is a woman under 40 with glioma. Some clones in this sample may be carry-over from other donors' samples.

This chain links TRBV15 with TRBJ2-1; no reliable D call. CDR1 and CDR2 (germline): LNHNV, YYDKDF (reference sequence). V was cut by 5 bases and J by 6 bases, with 11 bases left in between. The CDR3 is 13 amino acids. The CDR3: CATSSDMVNEQFF. The CDR3 coding sequence is TGTGCCACCAGCTCCGACATGGTCAATGAGCAGTTCTTC.

The rearrangement uses TRBV7-2 and TRBJ2-5, with D possibly being TRBD2 (5 bases). V lost 6 bases and J lost 4, with 12 bases in between. Per the germline V gene, CDR1 is SGHTA and CDR2 is FQGNSA. This CDR3 has 13 residues. CDR3 bases: TGTGCCAGCAGAAGGAGGTGGCGAGAGACCCAGTACTTC. Its translation: CASRRRWRETQYF.

The chain joins TRBV6-6 to TRBJ2-3, with D hard to call. With 8 bases removed from V and 0 bases from J, the gap between germline ends came to 12 bases. The V gene's germline CDR1 is MNHNY and CDR2 SVGAGI (reference sequence). This CDR3 comprises 14 residues. This CDR3 is CASGTGLSTDTQYF. The CDR3 DNA follows: TGTGCCAGCGGTACCGGGCTCAGCACAGATACGCAGTATTTT.

In this sample, this clone turned up a few times. The chain employs TRBV2 and TRBJ1-5; tentative D call: TRBD1 (6 bases). The length of the CDR3 is 14 residues. Trimming took off 7 bases at V and 0 bases at J, with 10 bases between the two ends. Looked up from germline, CDR1 is SNHLY and CDR2 is FYNNEI. The CDR3: CASTGQYSNQPQHF. The CDR3 nucleotides read TGTGCCAGCACGGGACAATATAGCAATCAGCCCCAGCATTTT.

The genes are TRBV9 and TRBJ2-7; D is tentatively TRBD1 or TRBD2 (6 bases each). The CDR3 loop spans 14 amino acids. V dropped 4 bases and J dropped 5 bases, with 16 bases sitting between them. Germline assignment: CDR1 SGDLS and CDR2 YYNGEE. DNA of the CDR3: TGTGCCAGCAGCCTAGGGGGGACAAGCAACGAGCAGTACTTC. Translating gives CASSLGGTSNEQYF.

V usage is TRBV6-1 and J usage is TRBJ1-2; 9 bases are a match to TRBD1. With V trimmed by 2 bases and J by 4 bases, 14 bases remained unmatched. The CDR3 runs 18 residues. CDR1 is MNHNS and CDR2 is SASEGT in the germline V gene. This CDR3 is CASSETTPPGQGPYGYTF. The DNA of the CDR3 is TGTGCCAGCAGTGAAACAACTCCCCCGGGACAGGGACCCTATGGCTACACCTTC.

The CDR3 reads CASSREFRRYNEQFF. The CDR3 DNA follows: TGTGCCAGCAGCCGGGAGTTCAGACGTTACAATGAGCAGTTCTTC. The chain uses TRBV5-4 and TRBJ2-1; a weak D match, TRBD2 (6 bases). CDR1 is SGHNT, CDR2 YYREEE, per germline (reference sequence). Trimming shortened V by 4 bases and J by 4 bases, and 15 bases separated the two germline ends. CDR3 length: 15 amino acids.

The CDR3 DNA sequence: TGTGCCAGCAGTTTACGACCGACCTTCTATGGCTACACCTTC. Translating it yields CASSLRPTFYGYTF. This chain uses TRBV28 with TRBJ1-2; no firm D call. V was clipped by 2 bases and J by 4 bases, with 11 bases between them. This CDR3 has 14 residues. Per germline, CDR1 MDHEN and CDR2 SYDVKM.